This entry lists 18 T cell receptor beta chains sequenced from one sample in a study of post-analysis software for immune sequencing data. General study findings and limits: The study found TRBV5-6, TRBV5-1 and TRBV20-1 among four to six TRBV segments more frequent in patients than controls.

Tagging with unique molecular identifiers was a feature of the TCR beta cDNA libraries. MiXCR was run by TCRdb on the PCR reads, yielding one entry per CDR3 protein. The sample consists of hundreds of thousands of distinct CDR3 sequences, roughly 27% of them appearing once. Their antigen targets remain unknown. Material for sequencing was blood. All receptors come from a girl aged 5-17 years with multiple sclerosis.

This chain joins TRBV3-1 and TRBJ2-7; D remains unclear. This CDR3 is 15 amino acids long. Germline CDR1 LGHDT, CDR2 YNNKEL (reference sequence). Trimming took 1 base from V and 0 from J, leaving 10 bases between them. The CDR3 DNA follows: TGTGCCAGCAGCCAAGGTCGCCAACCCTCCTACGAGCAGTACTTC. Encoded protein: CASSQGRQPSYEQYF.

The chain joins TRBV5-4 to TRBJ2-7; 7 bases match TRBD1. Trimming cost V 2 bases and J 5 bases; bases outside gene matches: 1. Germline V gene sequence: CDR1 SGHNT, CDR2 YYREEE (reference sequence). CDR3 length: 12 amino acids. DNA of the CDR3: TGTGCCAGCAGCTTCCAGGGGGACGAGCAGTACTTC. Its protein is CASSFQGDEQYF.

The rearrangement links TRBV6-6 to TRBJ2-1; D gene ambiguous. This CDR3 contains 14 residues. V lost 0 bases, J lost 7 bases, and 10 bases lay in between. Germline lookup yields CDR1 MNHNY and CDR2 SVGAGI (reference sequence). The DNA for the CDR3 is TGTGCCAGCAGTTACTCGAACTCAAGGAATGAGCAGTTCTTC. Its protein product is CASSYSNSRNEQFF.

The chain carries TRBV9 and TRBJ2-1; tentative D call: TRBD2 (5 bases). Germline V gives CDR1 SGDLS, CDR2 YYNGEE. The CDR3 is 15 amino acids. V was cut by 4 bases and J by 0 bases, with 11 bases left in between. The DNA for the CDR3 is TGTGCCAGCAGCACGTCGGGGTTCTCCTACAATGAGCAGTTCTTC. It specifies CASSTSGFSYNEQFF.

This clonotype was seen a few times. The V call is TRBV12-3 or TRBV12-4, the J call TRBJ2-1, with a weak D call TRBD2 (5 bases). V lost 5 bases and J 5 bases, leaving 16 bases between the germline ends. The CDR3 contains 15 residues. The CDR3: CASSHVSAGNNEQFF. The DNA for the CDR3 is TGTGCCAGCAGTCACGTGTCGGCGGGTAACAATGAGCAGTTCTTC.

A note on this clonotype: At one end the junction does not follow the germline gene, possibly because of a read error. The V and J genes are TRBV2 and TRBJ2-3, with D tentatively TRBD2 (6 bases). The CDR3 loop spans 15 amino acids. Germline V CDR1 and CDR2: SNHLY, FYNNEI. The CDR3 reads CAGSERRLGPDTQYF. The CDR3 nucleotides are TGTGCCGGCAGTGAACGGAGACTAGGGCCAGATACGCAGTATTTT.

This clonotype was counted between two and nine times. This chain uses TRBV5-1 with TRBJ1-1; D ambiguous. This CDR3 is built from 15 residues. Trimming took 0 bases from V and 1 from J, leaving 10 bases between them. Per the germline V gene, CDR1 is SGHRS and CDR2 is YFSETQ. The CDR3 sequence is CASSLGQISNTEAFF. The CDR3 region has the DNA TGCGCCAGCAGCTTGGGCCAGATTTCGAACACTGAAGCTTTCTTT.

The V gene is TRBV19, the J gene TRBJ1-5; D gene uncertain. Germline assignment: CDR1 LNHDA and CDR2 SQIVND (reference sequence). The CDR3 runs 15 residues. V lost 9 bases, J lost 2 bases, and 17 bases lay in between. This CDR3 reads CARGKTKDRNQPQHF. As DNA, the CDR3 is TGTGCCAGGGGTAAAACCAAGGATCGCAATCAGCCCCAGCATTTT. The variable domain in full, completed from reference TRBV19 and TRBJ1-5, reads DGGITQSPKYLFRKEGQNVTLSCEQNLNHDAMYWYRQDPGQGLRLIYYSQIVNDFQKGDIAEGYSVSREKKESFPLTVTSAQKNPTAFYLCARGKTKDRNQPQHFGDGTRLSIL.

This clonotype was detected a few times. Written as DNA, the CDR3 is TGTGCCAGCAGTTTCCTCGCCCCAGGGCCGGGGAATTCACCCCTCCACTTT. Protein sequence: CASSFLAPGPGNSPLHF. This rearrangement joins TRBV27 to TRBJ1-6, with D possibly matching TRBD1 (5 bases). Trimming took off 3 bases at V and 7 bases at J, with 19 bases between the two ends. Germline V gene data show CDR1 as MNHEY and CDR2 as SMNVEV (reference sequence). CDR3 length: 17 residues.

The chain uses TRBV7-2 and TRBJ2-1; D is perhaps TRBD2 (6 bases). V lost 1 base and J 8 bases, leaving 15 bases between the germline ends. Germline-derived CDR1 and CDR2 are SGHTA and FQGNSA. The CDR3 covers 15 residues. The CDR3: CASSLVLRGWDEQFF. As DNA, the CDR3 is TGTGCCAGCAGCTTAGTATTGCGGGGTTGGGATGAGCAGTTCTTC.

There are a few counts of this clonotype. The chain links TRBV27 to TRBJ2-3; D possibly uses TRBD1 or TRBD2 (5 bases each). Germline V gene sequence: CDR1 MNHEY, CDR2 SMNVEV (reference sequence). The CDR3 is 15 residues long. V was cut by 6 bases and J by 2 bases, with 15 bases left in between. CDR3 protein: CASRGTWRVTDTQYF. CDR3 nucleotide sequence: TGTGCCAGCAGGGGGACGTGGCGCGTCACAGATACGCAGTATTTT.

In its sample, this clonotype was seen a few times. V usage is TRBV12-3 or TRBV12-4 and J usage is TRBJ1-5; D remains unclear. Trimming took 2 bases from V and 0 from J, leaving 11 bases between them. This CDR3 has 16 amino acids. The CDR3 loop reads CASSLSYSNSNQPQHF. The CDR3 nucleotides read TGTGCCAGCAGTTTATCTTACAGCAATAGCAATCAGCCCCAGCATTTT.

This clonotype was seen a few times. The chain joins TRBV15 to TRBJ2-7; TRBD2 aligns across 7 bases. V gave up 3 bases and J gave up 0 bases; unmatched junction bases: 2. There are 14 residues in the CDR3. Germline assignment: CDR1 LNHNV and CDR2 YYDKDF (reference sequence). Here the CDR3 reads CATSSRTSSYEQYF. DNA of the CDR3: TGTGCCACCAGCAGCCGGACTAGCTCCTACGAGCAGTACTTC.

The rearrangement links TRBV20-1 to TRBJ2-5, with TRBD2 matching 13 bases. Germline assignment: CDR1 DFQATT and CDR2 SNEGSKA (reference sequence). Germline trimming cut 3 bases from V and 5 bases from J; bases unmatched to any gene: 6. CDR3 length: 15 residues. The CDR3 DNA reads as TGCAGTGCTAGTCCCACTAGCGGGGGGGCGGAGACCCAGTACTTC. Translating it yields CSASPTSGGAETQYF.

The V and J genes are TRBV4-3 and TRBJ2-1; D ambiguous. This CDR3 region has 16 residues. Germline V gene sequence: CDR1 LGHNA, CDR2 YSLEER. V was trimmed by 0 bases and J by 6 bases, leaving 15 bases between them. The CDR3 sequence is CASSQDRLGTPNEQFF. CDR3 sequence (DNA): TGCGCCAGCAGCCAAGATAGGTTAGGTACACCCAATGAGCAGTTCTTC.

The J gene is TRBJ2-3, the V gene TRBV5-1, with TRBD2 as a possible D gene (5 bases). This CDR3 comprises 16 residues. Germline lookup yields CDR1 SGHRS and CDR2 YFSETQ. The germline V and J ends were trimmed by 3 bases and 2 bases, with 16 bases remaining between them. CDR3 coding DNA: TGCGCCAGCAGCTCAGGACTCCATACTGACACAGATACGCAGTATTTT. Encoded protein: CASSSGLHTDTDTQYF.

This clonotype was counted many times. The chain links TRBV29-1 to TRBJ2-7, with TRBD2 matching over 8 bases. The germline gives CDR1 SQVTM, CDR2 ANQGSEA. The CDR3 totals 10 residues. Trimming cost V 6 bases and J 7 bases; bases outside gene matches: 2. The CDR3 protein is CSVAGEEQYF. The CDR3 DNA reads TGCAGCGTAGCGGGAGAGGAGCAGTACTTC.

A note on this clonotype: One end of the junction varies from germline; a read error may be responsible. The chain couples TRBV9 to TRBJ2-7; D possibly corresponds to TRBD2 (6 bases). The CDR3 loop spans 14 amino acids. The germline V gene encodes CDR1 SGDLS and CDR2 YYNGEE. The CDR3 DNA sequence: TGTGCCAGTAGCGTAGGAGGGGTCGGGGATGAGCAGTACTTC. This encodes CASSVGGVGDEQYF.